The present T cell receptor beta chain was sequenced within a study of cytomegalovirus exposure and HLA in healthy donors. About the research overall: Within an early data release were tens of millions of unique TCRs drawn from HLA-typed donors. Study observations and caveats: Excluded: some indistinguishable V segments such as TRBV6-2 and TRBV6-3. In a later analysis, TCR beta V- and J-gene trimming was associated with a missense DCLRE1C variant.

Germline V lookup: CDR1 PRHDT, CDR2 FYEKMQ (reference sequence). Trimming pared 0 bases from V and 0 bases from J, leaving 12 bases between. This CDR3 comprises 16 residues. With respect to this clone: What it binds is not known.

Amplification used 60 Vbeta primers and 13 Jbeta primers. Using immunoSEQ multiplex PCR, the repertoire was profiled, and TCRdb retains in-frame clones only, with some absent. The sample yields roughly 140,000 clones, approximately 79% seen once. The chain has TRBV13 and TRBJ2-7; D is perhaps TRBD2 (6 bases). The clonotype was recovered from a woman aged 40 to 50 in good health and CMV-seropositive. Sequencing input: PBMCs. The CDR3 spells CASSLGGGTTSYEQYF. The CDR3 DNA follows: TGTGCCAGCAGCTTAGGCGGGGGAACGACCTCCTACGAGCAGTACTTC.